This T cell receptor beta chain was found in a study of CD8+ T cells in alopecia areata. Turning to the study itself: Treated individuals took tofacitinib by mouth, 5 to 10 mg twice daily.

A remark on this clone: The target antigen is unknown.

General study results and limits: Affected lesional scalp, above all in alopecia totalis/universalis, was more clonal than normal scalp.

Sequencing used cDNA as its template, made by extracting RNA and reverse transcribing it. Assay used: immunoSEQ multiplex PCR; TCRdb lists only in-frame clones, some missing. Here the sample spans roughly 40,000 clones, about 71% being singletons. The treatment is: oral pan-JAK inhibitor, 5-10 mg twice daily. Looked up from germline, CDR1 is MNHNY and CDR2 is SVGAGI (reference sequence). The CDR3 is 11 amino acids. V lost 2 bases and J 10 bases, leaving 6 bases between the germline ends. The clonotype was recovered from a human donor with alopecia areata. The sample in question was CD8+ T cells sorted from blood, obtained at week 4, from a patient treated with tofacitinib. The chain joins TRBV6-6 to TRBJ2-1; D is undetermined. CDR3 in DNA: TGTGCCAGCAGTTACGGGCCCGAGCAGTTCTTC. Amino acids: CASSYGPEQFF.